These 21 T cell receptor beta chains originate from one sample sequenced in a study of OX40 agonist ivuxolimab in advanced cancers. Some clones are missing from TCRdb's copy, which holds only in-frame ones; the method was immunoSEQ multiplex PCR. The sample has some 100,000 clones, roughly 90% seen once. Material: CD4+ or CD8+ T cells sorted from blood, obtained in a trial of the OX40 agonist ivuxolimab. Source of these receptors: an adult with an advanced solid tumor such as melanoma, head and neck, liver or kidney cancer.

The chain employs TRBV10-3 and TRBJ2-7, with a weak D call TRBD1 (7 bases). V lost 8 bases, J lost 3 bases, and 17 bases lay in between. CDR1 is ENHRY, CDR2 SYGVKD, per germline. CDR3 size: 14 residues. In DNA, the CDR3 is TGTGCCATCGGGGACCAGGGGGGCCTCTACGAGCAGTACTTC. This gives the protein CAIGDQGGLYEQYF.

Of note for this clone: Additional DNA sequences in this sample encode the identical CDR3. The chain employs TRBV2 and TRBJ2-2; TRBD2 matches at 8 bases. In germline, CDR1 is SNHLY, CDR2 FYNNEI. V shed 3 bases, J shed 2 bases, and the junction held 2 bases outside the gene matches. The CDR3 sequence is 15 residues long. The CDR3 reads CASSEAGGNTGELFF. The CDR3 DNA follows: TGTGCCAGCAGTGAGGCGGGGGGTAACACCGGGGAGCTGTTTTTT.

The chain uses TRBV19 and TRBJ1-4; D gene ambiguous. The V end lost 3 bases, the J end lost 0 bases, and 11 bases lay between the germline ends. Looked up from germline, CDR1 is LNHDA and CDR2 is SQIVND (reference sequence). The CDR3 consists of 16 residues. CDR3 sequence: CASSMSRGPTNEKLFF. CDR3 coding DNA: TGTGCCAGTAGTATGTCGCGCGGGCCAACTAATGAAAAACTGTTTTTT.

V and J are TRBV27 and TRBJ2-2; D remains ambiguous. There are 15 residues in the CDR3. Germline V lookup: CDR1 MNHEY, CDR2 SMNVEV (reference sequence). V lost 6 bases, J lost 5 bases, and 16 bases lay in between. The CDR3 region has the DNA TGTGCCAGCAGGCCCGGCCCCACAGCTACCGGGGAGCTGTTTTTT. Protein product: CASRPGPTATGELFF.

This CDR3 reads CASSENKGNADTQYF. The CDR3 DNA reads TGTGCCAGCAGCGAAAACAAAGGGAACGCAGATACGCAGTATTTT. This chain uses TRBV21-1 with TRBJ2-3. TRBV21-1 is a recognized pseudogene. The CDR3 is 15 residues long.

This sequence joins TRBV5-6 and TRBJ2-5; unclear D gene. The CDR3 has 14 residues. Trimming shortened V by 2 bases and J by 4 bases, and 12 bases separated the two germline ends. Germline CDR1 and CDR2: SGHDT and YYEEEE. The DNA of the CDR3 is TGTGCCAGCAGCTTTGTGGAAGGTAGAGAGACCCAGTACTTC. Protein product: CASSFVEGRETQYF.

The chain uses TRBV19 and TRBJ2-1; unclear D gene. The CDR3 runs to 14 residues. V dropped 5 bases and J dropped 0 bases, with 8 bases sitting between them. The germline V gene has CDR1 LNHDA and CDR2 SQIVND (reference sequence). This CDR3 is CASSARRSYNEQFF. CDR3 coding DNA: TGTGCCAGTAGTGCTAGACGCTCCTACAATGAGCAGTTCTTC.

In DNA, the CDR3 is TGTGCCAGCAGCTTAGGTAACCAGGGTGGCGTCCATGGTACGCAGTATTTT. It yields the protein CASSLGNQGGVHGTQYF. This chain links TRBV7-9 with TRBJ2-3; D is possibly TRBD1 (5 bases). V lost 1 base to trimming and J lost 8 bases, with 22 bases between them. This CDR3 contains 17 residues. CDR1 SEHNR and CDR2 FQNEAQ come from the germline V gene (reference sequence).

V usage is TRBV7-7 and J usage is TRBJ2-5; D is perhaps TRBD1 (6 bases). Trimming removed 1 base at V and 1 base at J, with 10 bases between. This CDR3 is built from 15 residues. Germline assignment: CDR1 SSHAT and CDR2 FNYEAQ (reference sequence). The CDR3 here is CASSLGGPAQETQYF. Here the CDR3 DNA reads TGTGCCAGCAGCTTAGGGGGGCCAGCCCAAGAGACCCAGTACTTC.

With respect to this clone: At one end, the junction sequence differs from germline, possibly due to a read error. The chain has TRBV10-3 and TRBJ2-5; TRBD1 aligns across 7 bases. TRBJ2-7 explains the end of the DNA better; the J call may be wrong. CDR3 length: 15 residues. Per germline, CDR1 ENHRY and CDR2 SYGVKD. CDR3 region: CASSSAGGPSYEQYF. CDR3 nucleotides: TGTGCCAGCAGTTCGGCAGGGGGTCCCTCCTACGAGCAGTACTTC.

The V call is TRBV9, the J call TRBJ2-7; no clear D gene. Trimming pared 0 bases from V and 2 bases from J, leaving 9 bases between. CDR1 is SGDLS and CDR2 is YYNGEE in the germline V gene. There are 14 residues in the CDR3. The CDR3 is CASSVEARPYEQYF. CDR3 sequence (DNA): TGTGCCAGCAGCGTAGAAGCCCGACCCTACGAGCAGTACTTC. The complete variable domain, with remaining parts taken from reference TRBV9 and TRBJ2-7, reads DSGVTQTPKHLITATGQRVTLRCSPRSGDLSVYWYQQSLDQGLQFLIQYYNGEERAKGNILERFSAQQFPDLHSELNLSSLELGDSALYFCASSVEARPYEQYFGPGTRLTVT.

This chain uses TRBV4-3 with TRBJ2-7; D remains unclear. The CDR3 spans 15 residues. Germline assignment: CDR1 LGHNA and CDR2 YSLEER. V was trimmed by 3 bases and J by 2 bases, leaving 14 bases between them. CDR3 region: CASSQGNSGTYEQYF. The CDR3 nucleotides are TGCGCCAGCAGCCAGGGTAACTCCGGCACCTACGAGCAGTACTTC.

In its sample, this clone was seen once. The chain uses TRBV9 and TRBJ2-1, with 8 bases aligning to TRBD1. The CDR3 covers 16 residues. Germline V lookup: CDR1 SGDLS, CDR2 YYNGEE. V was clipped by 0 bases and J by 7 bases; unmatched bases: 9. The CDR3 reads CASSVAPGQAENEQFF. The CDR3 bases are TGTGCCAGCAGCGTAGCTCCGGGACAGGCAGAGAATGAGCAGTTCTTC.

J is TRBJ1-2 and V is TRBV19; D may be TRBD1 (6 bases). Per the germline V gene, CDR1 is LNHDA and CDR2 is SQIVND (reference sequence). The germline V and J ends were trimmed by 10 bases and 5 bases, with 14 bases remaining between them. This CDR3 is 12 amino acids long. CDR3 region: CAISGGLYGYTF. The DNA of the CDR3 is TGTGCCATCTCGGGGGGCTTATATGGCTACACCTTC.

The V gene is TRBV10-2, the J gene TRBJ2-1, with 11 bases aligning to TRBD2. The germline gives CDR1 WSHSY, CDR2 SAAADI. The CDR3 extends over 16 amino acids. The V gene end was trimmed by 7 bases and the J gene end by 9 bases; junction bases not matched to a gene: 14. The CDR3 sequence is CASTQTGTSGQGEQFF. CDR3 DNA sequence: TGCGCCAGCACCCAGACGGGGACTAGCGGCCAGGGTGAGCAGTTCTTC.

The genes are TRBV18 and TRBJ2-3; no firm D call. CDR1 KGHSH and CDR2 LQKENI come from the germline V gene. The CDR3 sequence is 12 residues long. Between the trimmed V and J ends, which lost 2 bases and 4 bases, there was a span of 4 bases. DNA for the CDR3: TGTGCCAGCTCACCAGACGCAGATACGCAGTATTTT. Residues: CASSPDADTQYF.

This clone has only one observation. The chain has TRBV4-3 and TRBJ1-1; no clear D gene. The CDR3 length is 14 residues. Germline V gene lookup returns CDR1 LGHNA and CDR2 YSLEER. Trimming took 3 bases from V and 5 from J, leaving 13 bases between them. The CDR3 reads CASSHDGWETEAFF. DNA of the CDR3: TGCGCCAGCAGCCATGATGGGTGGGAGACTGAAGCTTTCTTT.

The chain joins TRBV11-2 to TRBJ2-2; TRBD2 is a possible D gene (6 bases). Germline CDR1 reads SGHAT; CDR2 reads FQNNGV. Between the trimmed V and J ends, which lost 2 bases and 0 bases, there was a span of 13 bases. This CDR3 is built from 17 residues. The CDR3 loop reads CASSLIYGGPNTGELFF. CDR3 in DNA: TGTGCCAGCAGCTTAATATACGGAGGGCCGAACACCGGGGAGCTGTTTTTT.

The V and J genes are TRBV6-6 and TRBJ2-7; the D gene is possibly TRBD1 (6 bases). The CDR3 runs to 15 residues. V was clipped by 6 bases and J by 7 bases, with 22 bases between them. Germline V gene data show CDR1 as MNHNY and CDR2 as SVGAGI (reference sequence). This CDR3 reads CASRATGTSAGEQYF. In nucleotides, the CDR3 is TGTGCCAGCAGGGCTACCGGGACATCGGCCGGGGAGCAGTACTTC.

CDR3 in amino acids: CASSLGGLNTDTQYF. The CDR3 nucleotides are TGCGCCAGCAGCTTGGGAGGCCTAAACACAGATACGCAGTATTTT. This chain joins TRBV5-1 and TRBJ2-3, with D uncertain. CDR3 length: 15 residues. In germline, CDR1 is SGHRS, CDR2 YFSETQ. V lost 0 bases and J lost 2, with 10 bases in between.

The J gene is TRBJ1-1, the V gene TRBV6-5; no firm D call. V was clipped by 6 bases and J by 2 bases, with 13 bases between them. This CDR3 region has 14 residues. In germline, CDR1 is MNHEY, CDR2 SVGAGI. The CDR3, as DNA: TGTGCCAGCAGGGACCCTCGGTCTAACACTGAAGCTTTCTTT. Encoded protein: CASRDPRSNTEAFF.